The 22 T cell receptor beta chains below all came from one sample that was sequenced in a study of CD4 T cells in relation to SARS-CoV-2 and coronaviruses (dated by TCRdb to about 2021). Their recognized antigens are unknown. Receptors were amplified or captured by the immunoSEQ multiplex PCR assay. TCRdb retrieved this table from immuneACCESS and kept in-frame rearrangements only. Not all clones are present; in checked studies, unresolved V genes account for under half, and no reason is known for the remainder. The sample table records about 11,000 clones; approximately 74% of these occur just once. Together, the top ten hold approximately 19% of the sample. CD4+ T cells from unexposed donors were collected before the COVID-19 pandemic (2011-2018). Following 10 days of culture, the EasySep CD4+ T cell isolation kit was used to isolate CD4+ T cells. The sample comprised CD4+ T cells from PBMCs, cultured in vitro. The receptors were gathered from a human donor in good health.

The chain is built from TRBV28 and TRBJ2-1; 9 positions agree with TRBD2. Germline V gene sequence: CDR1 MDHEN, CDR2 SYDVKM. The CDR3 extends over 14 amino acids. J gave up 9 bases and V 9 bases, and 12 bases lay outside the gene matches. CDR3 sequence reads: CASHLAGEGREQFF. The CDR3 DNA reads TGTGCCAGTCATTTAGCGGGAGAGGGACGTGAGCAGTTCTTC.

This clone was recorded once. The CDR3 spells CASRAINYGYTF. In DNA form, the CDR3 reads TGTGCCAGCAGGGCGATAAACTATGGCTACACCTTC. This chain joins TRBV12-3 or TRBV12-4 and TRBJ1-2; the D is unclear. The germline V and J ends were trimmed by 6 bases and 2 bases, with 7 bases remaining between them. This CDR3 is 12 amino acids long.

The V gene is TRBV11-2, the J gene TRBJ2-6, with D unresolved. Germline assignment: CDR1 SGHAT and CDR2 FQNNGV. The CDR3 sequence is 16 residues long. The V gene lost 5 bases and the J gene lost 0 bases, with 11 bases spanning the gap. CDR3 sequence: CASSPFLNSGANVLTF. The DNA of the CDR3 is TGTGCCAGCAGCCCTTTTTTAAACTCTGGGGCCAACGTCCTGACTTTC. The whole variable domain, remainder taken from reference TRBV11-2 and TRBJ2-6, is EAGVAQSPRYKIIEKRQSVAFWCNPISGHATLYWYQQILGQGPKLLIQFQNNGVVDDSQLPKDRFSAERLKGVDSTLKIQPAKLEDSAVYLCASSPFLNSGANVLTFGAGSRLTVL.

This rearrangement joins TRBV6-2 or TRBV6-3 to TRBJ2-5; D is unclear. V was pared by 0 bases and J by 4 bases, with 9 bases between. This CDR3 contains 14 residues. CDR1 is MNHEY and CDR2 is SVGEGT in the germline V gene. For the CDR3, the DNA is TGTGCCAGCAGTTACTCCCTTAGAGGAGAGACCCAGTACTTC. Protein sequence: CASSYSLRGETQYF.

This clone was detected only once. This chain connects TRBV6-5 to TRBJ2-1; D tentatively reads TRBD1 or TRBD2 (5 bases each). Germline lookup yields CDR1 MNHEY and CDR2 SVGAGI. The CDR3 contains 15 residues. Trimming stripped 7 bases from V and 0 bases from J, with 13 bases between. CDR3 sequence reads: CASISKGSSYNEQFF. The CDR3 region has the DNA TGTGCCAGCATCTCGAAGGGGAGCTCCTACAATGAGCAGTTCTTC.

The chain has TRBV6-1 and TRBJ1-1; a possible D gene is TRBD1 (5 bases). This CDR3 has 15 residues. Trimming pared 5 bases from V and 6 bases from J, leaving 19 bases between. Per the germline V gene, CDR1 is MNHNS and CDR2 is SASEGT. The CDR3 reads CASSLHPATVAEAFF. The CDR3 coding sequence is TGTGCCAGCAGTTTACACCCCGCGACAGTCGCTGAAGCTTTCTTT.

The chain uses TRBV10-1 and TRBJ2-7, with TRBD2 identical over 7 bases. Trimming removed 5 bases from V and 2 bases from J; junction bases left unmatched: 6. This CDR3 spans 14 amino acids. Germline V gives CDR1 WNHNN, CDR2 SYGVQD (reference sequence). The CDR3 DNA is TGCGCCAGCAGTAGAAGCGGGGAAACCTACGAGCAGTACTTC. It yields the protein CASSRSGETYEQYF.

The chain combines TRBV4-2 with TRBJ2-2; D is tentatively TRBD1 or TRBD2 (5 bases each). The CDR3 contains 15 residues. Trimming removed 0 bases from V and 6 bases from J, with 11 bases in between. Germline loops: CDR1 LGHNA, CDR2 YNFKEQ. In DNA form, the CDR3 reads TGTGCCAGCAGCCAAGATATGGGGGTGGCCGGGGAGCTGTTTTTT. As protein: CASSQDMGVAGELFF.

The J gene is TRBJ2-5, the V gene TRBV19; the match to TRBD2 covers 8 bases. The germline V gene has CDR1 LNHDA and CDR2 SQIVND (reference sequence). This CDR3 has 12 amino acids. Trimming removed 5 bases from V and 5 bases from J; junction bases left unmatched: 1. The chain's CDR3 is CASSGGGETQYF. DNA for the CDR3: TGTGCCAGTAGTGGCGGGGGGGAGACCCAGTACTTC.

The CDR3 DNA sequence: TGTGCCAGCAGTCCAGAGGGGACAGGGTACACTTCACCCCTCCACTTT. Translating it yields CASSPEGTGYTSPLHF. The chain couples TRBV25-1 to TRBJ1-6, with 9 bases matching TRBD1. V shed 5 bases, J shed 9 bases, and the junction held 11 bases outside the gene matches. CDR1 MGHDK and CDR2 SYGVNS come from the germline V gene. CDR3 length: 16 amino acids.

This clone was observed a handful of times. The chain recombines TRBV4-1 with TRBJ1-6; D is uncertain. CDR3 length equals 13 residues. Germline values: CDR1 MGHRA, CDR2 YSYEKL. V lost 0 bases and J lost 13, with 10 bases in between. The DNA for the CDR3 is TGCGCCAGCAGCCAAGATAAAAGTACGCCCCTCCACTTT. Translation gives CASSQDKSTPLHF.

The chain couples TRBV2 to TRBJ1-1; 7 bases are shared with TRBD1. The CDR3 sequence is 14 residues long. The germline V gene has CDR1 SNHLY and CDR2 FYNNEI. Trimming removed 8 bases from V and 5 bases from J; junction bases left unmatched: 11. The CDR3 sequence: CASGPRQGVTEAFF. The DNA of the CDR3 is TGTGCCAGCGGGCCGCGACAGGGAGTGACTGAAGCTTTCTTT. Full variable domain (remainder filled in from reference TRBV2 and TRBJ1-1): EPEVTQTPSHQVTQMGQEVILRCVPISNHLYFYWYRQILGQKVEFLVSFYNNEISEKSEIFDDQFSVERPDGSNFTLKIRSTKLEDSAMYFCASGPRQGVTEAFFGQGTRLTVV.

This clone was seen a few times. V and J are TRBV5-6 and TRBJ1-2; maybe TRBD1 (5 bases). Germline loops: CDR1 SGHDT, CDR2 YYEEEE. The CDR3 spans 15 residues. V lost 0 bases, J lost 0 bases, and 9 bases lay in between. CDR3: CASSLAGAPNYGYTF. DNA for the CDR3: TGTGCCAGCAGCTTGGCCGGGGCTCCTAACTATGGCTACACCTTC.

This chain connects TRBV7-9 to TRBJ1-1, with TRBD1 matching over 8 bases. This CDR3 contains 14 residues. In germline, CDR1 is SEHNR, CDR2 FQNEAQ (reference sequence). V shed 6 bases, J shed 5 bases, and the junction held 8 bases outside the gene matches. CDR3: CASRFTGQVTEAFF. CDR3 in DNA: TGTGCCAGCAGGTTCACGGGACAGGTAACTGAAGCTTTCTTT.

The V gene is TRBV5-6, the J gene TRBJ1-2; D might be TRBD1 (6 bases). Between the trimmed V and J ends, which lost 0 bases and 7 bases, there was a span of 16 bases. CDR1 and CDR2 (germline): SGHDT, YYEEEE. The CDR3 extends over 15 amino acids. In DNA form, the CDR3 reads TGTGCCAGCAGCTTGGGTGGGGGGCGAGGCGTTGGCTACACCTTC. Encoded protein: CASSLGGGRGVGYTF.

The chain links TRBV5-1 to TRBJ2-1, with D perhaps matching TRBD2 (6 bases). CDR3 length: 14 residues. Trimming removed 7 bases at V and 0 bases at J, with 11 bases between. Germline-derived CDR1 and CDR2 are SGHRS and YFSETQ. This chain's CDR3 is CASGGDASYNEQFF. DNA for the CDR3: TGCGCCAGCGGCGGGGATGCCTCCTACAATGAGCAGTTCTTC.

This clone was observed a single time. The rearrangement links TRBV6-5 to TRBJ2-4, with 8 bases matching TRBD2. J lost 1 base, V lost 9 bases, and 2 bases had no gene match. CDR3 length: 13 amino acids. Per the germline V gene, CDR1 is MNHEY and CDR2 is SVGAGI. CDR3 region: CASRGGAKNIQYF. The CDR3 DNA reads as TGTGCCAGTCGGGGGGGGGCCAAAAACATTCAGTACTTC.

This sequence joins TRBV11-2 and TRBJ2-7, with 8 bases identical to TRBD1. V shed 3 bases and J 6 bases; nucleotides not matched to a gene: 19. This CDR3 has 18 amino acids. Per the germline V gene, CDR1 is SGHAT and CDR2 is FQNNGV. CDR3 sequence (DNA): TGTGCCAGCAGCTTCCCGAGGGGTGGACAGGGCCGACTTGGCGAGCAGTACTTC. The encoded protein is CASSFPRGGQGRLGEQYF.

This chain joins TRBV4-3 and TRBJ2-2; a weak D match, TRBD2 (6 bases). V gave up 3 bases and J gave up 3 bases, with 23 bases separating them. The CDR3 length is 19 residues. Per the germline V gene, CDR1 is LGHNA and CDR2 is YSLEER. Here the CDR3 DNA reads TGCGCCAGCAGCCAGAGTTCTCTTACCGGGGGAGGTTACACCGGGGAGCTGTTTTTT. Translating it yields CASSQSSLTGGGYTGELFF.

J is TRBJ2-7 and V is TRBV12-3 or TRBV12-4; D ambiguous. Trimming pared 5 bases from V and 6 bases from J, leaving 11 bases between. This CDR3 contains 12 residues. The CDR3 loop reads CASSRLPGEQYF. The CDR3 bases are TGTGCCAGCAGTCGTTTACCGGGCGAGCAGTACTTC.

The gene calls are TRBV6-6 and TRBJ2-6, with D tentatively TRBD1 or TRBD2 (5 bases each). Germline V gene sequence: CDR1 MNHNY, CDR2 SVGAGI (reference sequence). CDR3 length equals 12 residues. The CDR3 loop reads CAVGAGANVLTF. For the CDR3, the DNA is TGTGCTGTGGGGGCTGGGGCCAACGTCCTGACTTTC.

The rearrangement joins TRBV19 to TRBJ2-7; possible D gene TRBD1, 6 bases. The CDR3 is 14 amino acids. Per the germline V gene, CDR1 is LNHDA and CDR2 is SQIVND (reference sequence). The V end lost 3 bases, the J end lost 5 bases, and 14 bases lay between the germline ends. CDR3 amino acids: CASSIRPGVDEQYF. In DNA, the CDR3 is TGTGCCAGTAGTATTAGGCCAGGGGTGGACGAGCAGTACTTC.